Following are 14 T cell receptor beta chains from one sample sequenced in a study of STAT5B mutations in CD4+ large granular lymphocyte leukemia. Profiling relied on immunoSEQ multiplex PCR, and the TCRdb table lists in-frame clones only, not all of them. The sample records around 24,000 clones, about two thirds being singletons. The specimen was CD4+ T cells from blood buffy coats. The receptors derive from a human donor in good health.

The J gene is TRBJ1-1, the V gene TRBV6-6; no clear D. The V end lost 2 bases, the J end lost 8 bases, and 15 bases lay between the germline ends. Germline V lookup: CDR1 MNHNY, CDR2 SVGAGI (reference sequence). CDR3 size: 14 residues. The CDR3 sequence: CASSYGKAASEAFF. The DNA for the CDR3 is TGTGCCAGCAGTTACGGGAAGGCTGCCTCGGAAGCTTTCTTT.

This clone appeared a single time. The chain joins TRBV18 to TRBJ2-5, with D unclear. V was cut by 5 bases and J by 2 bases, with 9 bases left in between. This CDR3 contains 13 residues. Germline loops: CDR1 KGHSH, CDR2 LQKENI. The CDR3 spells CASSGHVQETQYF. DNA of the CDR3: TGTGCCAGCTCAGGGCACGTTCAAGAGACCCAGTACTTC.

This CDR3 reads CASSLGQGVAGELFF. CDR3 sequence (DNA): TGCGCCAGCAGCTTGGGACAGGGGGTCGCCGGGGAGCTGTTTTTT. The chain carries TRBV5-1 and TRBJ2-2, with 9 bases aligning to TRBD1. Germline CDR1 SGHRS, CDR2 YFSETQ. The length of the CDR3 is 15 residues. J lost 6 bases, V lost 0 bases, and 3 bases had no gene match.

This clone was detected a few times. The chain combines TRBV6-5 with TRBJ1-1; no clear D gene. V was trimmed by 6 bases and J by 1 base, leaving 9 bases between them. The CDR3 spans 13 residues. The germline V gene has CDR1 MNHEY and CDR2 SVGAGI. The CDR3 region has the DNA TGTGCCAGCAGCCGGACCCAGAACACTGAAGCTTTCTTT. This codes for CASSRTQNTEAFF.

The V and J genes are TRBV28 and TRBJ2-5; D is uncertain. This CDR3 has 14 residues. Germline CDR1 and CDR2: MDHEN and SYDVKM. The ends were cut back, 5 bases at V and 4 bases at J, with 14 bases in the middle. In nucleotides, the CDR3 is TGTGCCAGCAGTCCGTCGGGCCCGGCAGAGACCCAGTACTTC. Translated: CASSPSGPAETQYF.

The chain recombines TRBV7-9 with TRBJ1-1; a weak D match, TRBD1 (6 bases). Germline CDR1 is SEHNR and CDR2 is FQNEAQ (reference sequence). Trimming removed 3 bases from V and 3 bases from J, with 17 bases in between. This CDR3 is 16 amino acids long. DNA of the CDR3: TGTGCCAGCAGCTTCGGGACATCGAGGGGGGACACTGAAGCTTTCTTT. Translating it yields CASSFGTSRGDTEAFF.

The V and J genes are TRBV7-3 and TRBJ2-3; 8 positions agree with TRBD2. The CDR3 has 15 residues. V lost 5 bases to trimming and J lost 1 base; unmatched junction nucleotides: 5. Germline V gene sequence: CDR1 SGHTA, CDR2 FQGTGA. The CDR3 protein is CASSPAGLGTDTQYF. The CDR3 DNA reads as TGTGCCAGCAGCCCCGCGGGACTAGGCACAGATACGCAGTATTTT.

The CDR3 nucleotides are TGTGCCAGCAGCTTAGTTCCCGGGATGGCCTACGAGCAGTACTTC. It encodes CASSLVPGMAYEQYF. The chain couples TRBV7-8 to TRBJ2-7; tentative D call: TRBD2 (5 bases). The CDR3 is 15 residues long. V was pared by 1 base and J by 2 bases, with 12 bases between. Per the germline V gene, CDR1 is SGHVS and CDR2 is FQNEAQ.

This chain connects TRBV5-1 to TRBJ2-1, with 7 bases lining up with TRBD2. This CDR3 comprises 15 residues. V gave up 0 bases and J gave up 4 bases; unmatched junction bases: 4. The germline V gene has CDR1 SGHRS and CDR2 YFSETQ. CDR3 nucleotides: TGCGCCAGCAGCTTGGCCCCCGGGGGGTACAATGAGCAGTTCTTC. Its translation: CASSLAPGGYNEQFF.

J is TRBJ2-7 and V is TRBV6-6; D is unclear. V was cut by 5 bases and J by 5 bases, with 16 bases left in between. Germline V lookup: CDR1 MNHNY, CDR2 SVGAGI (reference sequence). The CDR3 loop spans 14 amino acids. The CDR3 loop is CASSAPQATHEQYF. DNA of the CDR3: TGTGCCAGCAGTGCCCCCCAGGCTACCCACGAGCAGTACTTC.

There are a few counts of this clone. In nucleotides, the CDR3 is TGTGCCAGCAACCCCCTCCTGGGGCGAGGGACTGAAGCTTTCTTT. Residues: CASNPLLGRGTEAFF. This chain uses TRBV7-2 with TRBJ1-1, with D perhaps TRBD1 (5 bases). V lost 7 bases and J lost 5, with 20 bases in between. Germline lookup yields CDR1 SGHTA and CDR2 FQGNSA. The CDR3 extends over 15 amino acids.

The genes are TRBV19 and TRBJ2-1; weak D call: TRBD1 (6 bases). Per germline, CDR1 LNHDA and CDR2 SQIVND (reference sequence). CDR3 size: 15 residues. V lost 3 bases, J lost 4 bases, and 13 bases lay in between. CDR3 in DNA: TGTGCCAGTAGTATTACAGGGTTTCGATACAATGAGCAGTTCTTC. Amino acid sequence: CASSITGFRYNEQFF.

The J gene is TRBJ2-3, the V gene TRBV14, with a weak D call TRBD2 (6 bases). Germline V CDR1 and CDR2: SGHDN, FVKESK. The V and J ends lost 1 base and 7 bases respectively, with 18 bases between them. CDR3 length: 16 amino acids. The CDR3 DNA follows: TGTGCCAGCAGCCAAGGACCGATTGTGGGACTCAATACGCAGTATTTT. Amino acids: CASSQGPIVGLNTQYF.

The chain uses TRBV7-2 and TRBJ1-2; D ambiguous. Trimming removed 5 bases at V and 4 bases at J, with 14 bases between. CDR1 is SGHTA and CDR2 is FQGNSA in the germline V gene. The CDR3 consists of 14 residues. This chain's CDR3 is CASSPPRTGYGYTF. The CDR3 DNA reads TGTGCCAGCAGCCCCCCCCGGACGGGCTATGGCTACACCTTC.